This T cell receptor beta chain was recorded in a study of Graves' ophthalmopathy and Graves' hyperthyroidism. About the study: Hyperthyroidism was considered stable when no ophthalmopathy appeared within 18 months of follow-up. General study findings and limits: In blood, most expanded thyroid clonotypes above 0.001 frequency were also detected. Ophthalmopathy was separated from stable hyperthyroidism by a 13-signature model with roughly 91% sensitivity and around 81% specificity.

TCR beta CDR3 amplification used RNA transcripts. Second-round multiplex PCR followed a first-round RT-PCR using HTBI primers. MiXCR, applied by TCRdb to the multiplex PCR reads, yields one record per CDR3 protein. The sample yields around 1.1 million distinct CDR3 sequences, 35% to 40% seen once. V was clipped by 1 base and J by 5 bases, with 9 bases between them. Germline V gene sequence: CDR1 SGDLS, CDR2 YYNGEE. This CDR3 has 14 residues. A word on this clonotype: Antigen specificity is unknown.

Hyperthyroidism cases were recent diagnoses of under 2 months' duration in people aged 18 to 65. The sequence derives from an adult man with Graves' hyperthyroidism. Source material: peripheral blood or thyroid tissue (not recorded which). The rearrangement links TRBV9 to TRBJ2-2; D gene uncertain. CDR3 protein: CASSVYRPTGELFF. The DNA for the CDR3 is TGTGCCAGCAGCGTATACAGACCTACCGGGGAGCTGTTTTTT.